The clone carrying this T cell receptor beta chain was picked up a small number of times. RNA was isolated and reverse transcribed to cDNA, the sequencing template. TCRdb's table, derived via immunoSEQ multiplex PCR, lists solely in-frame clones and lacks some. The sample holds about 120,000 clones, approximately 38% seen once. Per germline, CDR1 MGHRA and CDR2 YSYEKL. Trimming pared 3 bases from V and 6 bases from J, leaving 19 bases between. The CDR3 is 16 residues long. This sample was taken from a study of CD8+ T cells in alopecia areata. Sequenced material: CD4+ T cells sorted from blood. The sequence was obtained from a human donor with alopecia areata. This chain joins TRBV4-1 and TRBJ2-3; D may be TRBD1 (5 bases). The CDR3 region has the DNA TGCGCCAGCAGCCACAGGGTAGGGCCAGCGCGTGATACGCAGTATTTT. It is translated as CASSHRVGPARDTQYF.